The 22 T cell receptor beta chains in this list originate from one sample, sequenced in a study of blood T cells in healthy people across ages. A J-beta primer mix and a sample-barcoded 5' primer were used in a second PCR of roughly 6 to 11 cycles. TCRdb fed the 5' RACE reads into MiXCR, producing one record per CDR3 protein. Among around 500,000 distinct CDR3 sequences listed, 47% were seen once. Sequenced input: blood. These receptors were collected from an elderly man in good health.

The table lists this clonotype with a few counts. The CDR3 sequence is CASSLGLQGAVDYEQYF. CDR3 sequence (DNA): TGTGCCAGCAGCTTAGGCCTCCAGGGGGCGGTGGACTACGAGCAGTACTTC. V is TRBV7-2 and J is TRBJ2-7; 8 positions match TRBD1. Germline CDR1 reads SGHTA; CDR2 reads FQGNSA. Losses at the gene ends were 1 base for V and 3 bases for J; bases not matched to a gene: 11. The CDR3 spans 17 residues.

This clonotype was found a few times. The J gene is TRBJ2-5, the V gene TRBV4-3, with D hard to call. This CDR3 comprises 13 residues. Trimming removed 0 bases at V and 4 bases at J, with 6 bases between. CDR1 and CDR2 (germline): LGHNA, YSLEER. CDR3 sequence: CASSQDPGETQYF. CDR3 DNA: TGCGCCAGCAGCCAAGATCCAGGAGAGACCCAGTACTTC.

This clonotype showed up just a few times. This rearrangement joins TRBV4-3 to TRBJ1-5; 8 nucleotides align to TRBD1. Germline V gene sequence: CDR1 LGHNA, CDR2 YSLEER. This CDR3 is built from 15 residues. V shed 3 bases and J 0 bases; nucleotides not matched to a gene: 1. CDR3 sequence reads: CASSQTGDSNQPQHF. The CDR3 DNA is TGCGCCAGCAGCCAGACAGGGGATAGCAATCAGCCCCAGCATTTT.

This clonotype was seen a handful of times. The chain links TRBV27 to TRBJ2-5; D remains ambiguous. Germline V gives CDR1 MNHEY, CDR2 SMNVEV (reference sequence). The CDR3 runs to 16 residues. V lost 0 bases, J lost 4 bases, and 15 bases lay in between. The CDR3 bases are TGTGCCAGCAGTTTATCATACCACCCGGTCCCAGAGACCCAGTACTTC. Translated: CASSLSYHPVPETQYF.

There are a few counts of this clonotype. J is TRBJ2-7 and V is TRBV12-3 or TRBV12-4; 10 nucleotides align to TRBD2. This CDR3 contains 17 residues. V shed 3 bases, J shed 4 bases, and the junction held 12 bases outside the gene matches. The CDR3 DNA reads TGTGCCAGCAGTTTTGGCGGGAGCGGGAGGGTATTTTACGAGCAGTACTTC. This translates into CASSFGGSGRVFYEQYF.

The chain carries TRBV12-3 or TRBV12-4 and TRBJ2-1; maybe TRBD2 (6 bases). The CDR3 extends over 16 amino acids. V was cut by 5 bases and J by 9 bases, with 23 bases left in between. CDR3: CASSPQAGGVASEQFF. For the CDR3, the DNA is TGTGCCAGCAGTCCTCAAGCGGGCGGGGTGGCGAGTGAGCAGTTCTTC.

This clonotype has only a few counts. The CDR3 loop is CSANNLPGLARDEQFF. In nucleotides, the CDR3 is TGCAGTGCTAATAACCTACCGGGACTAGCGAGAGATGAGCAGTTCTTC. V usage is TRBV20-1 and J usage is TRBJ2-1; 10 bases match TRBD2. CDR1 and CDR2 (germline): DFQATT, SNEGSKA (reference sequence). Trimming at V came to 4 bases and at J to 8 bases, leaving 14 bases not matched to a gene. This CDR3 is 16 amino acids long.

The chain employs TRBV27 and TRBJ2-3; TRBD2 agrees at 10 bases. Losses at the gene ends were 4 bases for V and 1 base for J; bases not matched to a gene: 11. The CDR3 contains 18 residues. In germline, CDR1 is MNHEY, CDR2 SMNVEV (reference sequence). CDR3 nucleotides: TGTGCCAGCAGTTCCTTAAAATCCGGGACTAGCGGCACAGATACGCAGTATTTT. Its translation is CASSSLKSGTSGTDTQYF.

The chain joins TRBV7-2 to TRBJ2-4, with D possibly matching TRBD2 (6 bases). The CDR3 consists of 14 residues. Trimming left V 11 bases short and J 7 bases short, with 21 bases between. Germline V lookup: CDR1 SGHTA, CDR2 FQGNSA. CDR3 in amino acids: CAVRDTRRGNIQYF. DNA of the CDR3: TGTGCCGTCCGCGACACTCGGAGGGGCAACATTCAGTACTTC.

The chain carries TRBV12-3 or TRBV12-4 and TRBJ1-2; D remains ambiguous. V lost 5 bases, J lost 6 bases, and 10 bases lay in between. The CDR3 runs 12 residues. In DNA, the CDR3 is TGTGCCAGCAGTCCACCTTACGATGGCTACACCTTC. Amino acids: CASSPPYDGYTF.

This clonotype was counted a few times. The CDR3 is CASSVTSGRFDEQFF. CDR3 bases: TGTGCCAGCAGTGTTACTAGCGGGAGGTTTGATGAGCAGTTCTTC. This sequence joins TRBV2 and TRBJ2-1; 12 bases align to TRBD2. With 4 bases clipped from V and 8 bases from J, the junction kept 6 bases outside the gene matches. This CDR3 is built from 15 residues. Germline V gene lookup returns CDR1 SNHLY and CDR2 FYNNEI.

In its sample, this clonotype was seen once. The chain couples TRBV7-2 to TRBJ2-1; weak D call: TRBD2 (6 bases). V was cut by 1 base and J by 8 bases, with 18 bases left in between. The CDR3 runs to 16 residues. From germline, CDR1 is SGHTA and CDR2 FQGNSA. In DNA, the CDR3 is TGTGCCAGCAGCTTAGGGGCCCACCTGGCGGGGTATGAGCAGTTCTTC. It specifies CASSLGAHLAGYEQFF.

On this clonotype itself: Compared with germline, one end of the junction differs, possibly owing to a read error. The chain's CDR3 is CAGSHRTSGGPDTQYF. The DNA for the CDR3 is TGTGCCGGCAGCCACCGGACTAGCGGGGGGCCAGATACGCAGTATTTT. This chain links TRBV7-9 with TRBJ2-3, with 14 nucleotides matching TRBD2. Germline CDR1 is SEHNR and CDR2 is FQNEAQ (reference sequence). CDR3 size: 16 residues. The full variable domain, its missing parts supplied by reference TRBV7-9 and TRBJ2-3, is DTGVSQNPRHKITKRGQNVTFRCDPISEHNRLYWYRQTLGQGPEFLTYFQNEAQLEKSRLLSDRFSAERPKGSFSTLEIQRTEQGDSAMYLCAGSHRTSGGPDTQYFGPGTRLTVL.

This clonotype was picked up many times. V and J are TRBV6-6 and TRBJ2-7; 7 nucleotides line up with TRBD2. CDR1 and CDR2 from the germline V gene are MNHNY and SVGAGI (reference sequence). The CDR3 contains 15 residues. Trimming cost V 7 bases and J 0 bases; bases outside gene matches: 9. CDR3 protein: CASTRGGGSSYEQYF. The CDR3 DNA sequence: TGTGCCAGCACCCGAGGCGGCGGGAGCTCCTACGAGCAGTACTTC.

Written as DNA, the CDR3 is TGTGCCAGCAGCTTAGGAGGAACAGGGGACCTCGTTAGTGAGCAGTTCTTC. Its translation is CASSLGGTGDLVSEQFF. The V and J genes are TRBV11-3 and TRBJ2-1; TRBD1 agrees at 7 bases. This CDR3 has 17 amino acids. CDR1 SGHNT and CDR2 YENEEA come from the germline V gene. J gave up 9 bases and V 1 base, and 15 bases lay outside the gene matches.

Comment on this clonotype: This clone may be a read error of a much larger clone one base away. The V and J genes are TRBV6-5 and TRBJ2-3; D remains ambiguous. Germline V CDR1 and CDR2: MNHEY, SVGAGI. The CDR3 consists of 16 residues. Trimming took off 4 bases at V and 0 bases at J, with 14 bases between the two ends. CDR3 in amino acids: CASSSHQWLSTDTQYF. As DNA, the CDR3 is TGTGCCAGCAGTTCCCATCAGTGGCTTAGCACAGATACGCAGTATTTT.

This clonotype has more than one count but fewer than ten. V gene TRBV7-2 combines with J gene TRBJ2-1, with D hard to call. Per the germline V gene, CDR1 is SGHTA and CDR2 is FQGNSA. V was trimmed by 7 bases and J by 0 bases, leaving 7 bases between them. This CDR3 has 13 amino acids. In DNA, the CDR3 is TGTGCCAGCACCGCCAGCTCCTACAATGAGCAGTTCTTC. Protein sequence: CASTASSYNEQFF. Full variable domain (missing parts from reference TRBV7-2 and TRBJ2-1): GAGVSQSPSNKVTEKGKDVELRCDPISGHTALYWYRQSLGQGLEFLIYFQGNSAPDKSGLPSDRFSAERTGGSVSTLTIQRTQQEDSAVYLCASTASSYNEQFFGPGTRLTVL.

This clonotype was observed once. A much larger clone differs from this one at a single base, so this may be a read error. The chain recombines TRBV6-5 with TRBJ2-1; unclear D gene. CDR1 is MNHEY and CDR2 is SVGAGI in the germline V gene. The CDR3 has 13 residues. With 5 bases removed from V and 13 bases from J, the gap between germline ends came to 18 bases. This CDR3 is CASSALGSETQFF. DNA for the CDR3: TGTGCCAGCAGTGCCCTAGGATCAGAGACCCAGTTCTTC.

V and J are TRBV6-5 and TRBJ2-1; 9 positions match TRBD1. The CDR3 totals 15 residues. J was trimmed by 8 bases and V by 2 bases; bases with no gene match: 7. Germline CDR1 reads MNHEY; CDR2 reads SVGAGI. CDR3 DNA: TGTGCCAGCAGTTACGCACAGGGGGCACTGCATGAGCAGTTCTTC. Translating gives CASSYAQGALHEQFF.

This chain links TRBV7-3 with TRBJ2-5; D gene unclear. CDR1 SGHTA and CDR2 FQGTGA come from the germline V gene. V dropped 6 bases and J dropped 11 bases, with 19 bases sitting between them. The CDR3 length is 13 residues. The CDR3 sequence is CASSSSPLTEQYF. CDR3 DNA: TGTGCCAGCAGTTCCAGTCCCCTCACGGAGCAGTACTTC.

This clonotype was seen a single time. The rearrangement links TRBV14 to TRBJ2-2; 10 nucleotides match TRBD2. From germline, CDR1 is SGHDN and CDR2 FVKESK. After removal of 4 bases from V and 6 bases from J, the junction contained 14 bases not matched to a gene. This CDR3 has 18 amino acids. Here the CDR3 reads CASSRDLPGTSESGELFF. The CDR3 nucleotides are TGTGCCAGCAGCCGGGACCTCCCTGGGACTAGCGAGTCCGGGGAGCTGTTTTTT. The variable domain in full, with the rest retrieved from reference TRBV14 and TRBJ2-2, is EAGVTQFPSHSVIEKGQTVTLRCDPISGHDNLYWYRRVMGKEIKFLLHFVKESKQDESGMPNNRFLAERTGGTYSTLKVQPAELEDSGVYFCASSRDLPGTSESGELFFGEGSRLTVL.

The V and J genes are TRBV20-1 and TRBJ2-1, with 11 bases identical to TRBD2. V shed 2 bases and J 7 bases; nucleotides not matched to a gene: 7. The CDR3 loop spans 15 amino acids. Germline V gene data show CDR1 as DFQATT and CDR2 as SNEGSKA (reference sequence). CDR3 residues: CSARRSGRARNEQFF. The CDR3 DNA reads TGCAGTGCTAGACGTAGCGGGAGGGCCCGTAATGAGCAGTTCTTC.